These T cell receptor beta chains were read from a single sample in a study of untreated major depressive disorder. The data were produced by immunoSEQ multiplex PCR, yet TCRdb's version contains in-frame clones alone and is incomplete. The sample holds more than 20,000 clones, 85% to 95% seen once. Material: CD4+ T cells from PBMCs. Source of these receptors: a young man in good health. Both conserved end residues are part of each CDR3. D genes are given only for firm matches. A row's size may be missing; if present it is once, few, many or a size class.

size	J	D	V	DNA	CDR3
once	TRBJ2-1	NA	TRBV4-2	TGTGCCAGCAGCCAAGAAGGGGGAAGGATCTACAATGAGCAGTTCTTC	CASSQEGGRIYNEQFF
NA	TRBJ2-7	NA	TRBV4-2	TGTGCCAGCAGCCAAGAAACCGGGGGAAGCTCCTACGAGCAGTACTTC	CASSQETGGSSYEQYF
NA	TRBJ2-2	NA	TRBV6-5	TGTGCCAGCGAGGGTGCGGGACCCGGGGAGCTGTTTTTT	CASEGAGPGELFF
NA	TRBJ2-5	TRBD2	TRBV29-1	TGCAGCGTGGCCCCCTGGGAGGGCGGAGAGACCCAGTACTTC	CSVAPWEGGETQYF
NA	TRBJ1-4	NA	TRBV6-5	TGTGCCAGCAGTTACTCGTACCGGAATGAAAAACTGTTTTTT	CASSYSYRNEKLFF
NA	TRBJ1-2	TRBD1	TRBV7-9	TGTGCCAGCAGCCCCGACAGGGAGGGGTATGGCTACACCTTC	CASSPDREGYGYTF
NA	TRBJ1-5	NA	TRBV21-1	TGTGGGACGCAGGGTACCGATCAGCCCCAGCATTTT	CGTQGTDQPQHF
once	TRBJ2-1	TRBD2	TRBV9	TGTGCCAGCAGCGTAGTAACTAGCGGGTTGGATGAGCAGTTCTTC	CASSVVTSGLDEQFF
NA	TRBJ1-5	NA	TRBV9	TGTGCCAGCAGCGTTCCGGCCATTCCAAATCAGCCCCAGCATTTT	CASSVPAIPNQPQHF
NA	TRBJ2-1	NA	TRBV6-5	TGTGCCAGCCGATCCTGGGGCAGGGAATTCAATGAGCAGTTCTTC	CASRSWGREFNEQFF
NA	TRBJ2-5	NA	TRBV4-3	TGCGCCAGCAGCCAAGATCCCCTAGGGAGCTGGGAGACCCAGTACTTC	CASSQDPLGSWETQYF
NA	TRBJ1-1	NA	TRBV2	TGTGCCAGCAGAAACGAGGGGTACACTGAAGCTTTCTTT	CASRNEGYTEAFF
NA	TRBJ2-1	TRBD1	TRBV18	TGTGCCAGCTCTCCCGACAGGGGGTACTACAATGAGCAGTTCTTC	CASSPDRGYYNEQFF
NA	TRBJ1-2	NA	TRBV1	TGCACCAGCAGTCTCCCACAGGGTTTAATTTCTAACTATGGCTACACCTTC	CTSSLPQGLISNYGYTF
NA	TRBJ1-2	TRBD1	TRBV5-1	TGCGCCAGCAGCTTGGCCGCCCTGGACAGGGGATATGGCTACACCTTC	CASSLAALDRGYGYTF
NA	TRBJ1-1	NA	TRBV15	TGTGCCACCAGGTCTGGTAGGGAAAGAGTGAACACTGAAGCTTTCTTT	CATRSGRERVNTEAFF
NA	TRBJ1-3	NA	TRBV9	TGTGCCAGCAGCGTAGACCCAGCCACCCTCTCTGGAAACACCATATATTTT	CASSVDPATLSGNTIYF
NA	TRBJ2-3	NA	TRBV29-1	TGCAGCGTCGATTCCGGGACTAGCACAGATACGCAGTATTTT	CSVDSGTSTDTQYF
NA	TRBJ2-5	TRBD2	TRBV5-1	TGCGCCAGCAGCGCCTTACTAGCGGCGTACCAAGAGACCCAGTACTTC	CASSALLAAYQETQYF
NA	TRBJ2-5	NA	TRBV11-2	TGTGCCAGCAGCTTAGGGGTGCGAGAGACCCAGTACTTC	CASSLGVRETQYF
NA	TRBJ2-7	NA	TRBV7-2	TGTGCCAGCAGCTCTACCGGCTCCTACGAGCAGTACTTC	CASSSTGSYEQYF
NA	TRBJ2-6	NA	TRBV6-1	TGTGCCAGCAGCTCGGGGGCTTCTGGGGCCAACGTCCTGACTTTC	CASSSGASGANVLTF
NA	TRBJ1-2	NA	TRBV25-1	TGTGCCAGCAGTTCTTGGGCCGGGTTAGCTAACTATGGCTACACCTTC	CASSSWAGLANYGYTF
NA	TRBJ2-3	NA	TRBV7-2	TGTGCCAGCAGCTTAAACAGCCGGGATACGCAGTATTTT	CASSLNSRDTQYF
NA	TRBJ2-7	TRBD2	TRBV6-1	TGTGCCAGCAGGGAAGCGGGAGCCCACGAGCAGTACTTC	CASREAGAHEQYF
NA	TRBJ2-7	NA	TRBV12-5	TGTGCTAGTGGTTTGTTGTCCGGAGCCTACGAGCAGTACTTC	CASGLLSGAYEQYF
NA	TRBJ2-7	NA	TRBV6-6	TGTGCCAGCAGACACGGTCCAGGATCCTACGAGCAGTACTTC	CASRHGPGSYEQYF
NA	TRBJ2-1	TRBD2	TRBV4-1	TGCGCCAGCAGCCCATCCTACGGACTAGCTATTGAGCAGTTCTTC	CASSPSYGLAIEQFF
NA	TRBJ2-5	TRBD1	TRBV25-1	TGTGCCAGCAGTGAATCAGGGGGCCCAATACAAGAGACCCAGTACTTC	CASSESGGPIQETQYF
NA	TRBJ2-3	NA	TRBV6-1	TGTGCCAGCAGTGAATGGGCTTATTACACAGATACGCAGTATTTT	CASSEWAYYTDTQYF
NA	TRBJ1-1	NA	TRBV19	TGTGCCAGTAGTAGCCAGGGACGGAACACTGAAGCTTTCTTT	CASSSQGRNTEAFF
NA	TRBJ1-3	TRBD1	TRBV5-5	TGTGCCAGCAGCGATTTAAGGGACAGGACCTCTGGAAACACCATATATTTT	CASSDLRDRTSGNTIYF
NA	TRBJ2-7	TRBD2	TRBV4-3	TGCGCCAGCAGCCAATCTCTAGCGGGAGGGACTAGCTCCTACGAGCAGTACTTC	CASSQSLAGGTSSYEQYF
NA	TRBJ1-3	NA	TRBV6-5	TGTGCCAGCAGTTCCCCCGGGGGGGGTGATGGAAACACCATATATTTT	CASSSPGGGDGNTIYF
few	TRBJ2-4	TRBD1	TRBV5-1	TGCGCCAGCGGGGCCACAGGGGACATTCAGTACTTC	CASGATGDIQYF
NA	TRBJ1-2	NA	TRBV9	TGTGCCAGCAGCGTAGCCGCAGGGACCGCTGGCTACACCTTC	CASSVAAGTAGYTF
few	TRBJ2-5	TRBD2	TRBV5-1	TGCGCCAGCAGCTTGAATACGGGAGGAGGGGAGACCCAGTACTTC	CASSLNTGGGETQYF
once	TRBJ1-1	NA	TRBV4-3	TGCGCCAGCAGCCAACAACACCGCATGAACACTGAAGCTTTCTTT	CASSQQHRMNTEAFF
few	TRBJ1-2	TRBD1	TRBV5-4	TGTGCCAGCAGCTCCAGACAGGGGGGTAACTATGGCTACACCTTC	CASSSRQGGNYGYTF
NA	TRBJ1-2	TRBD1	TRBV2	TGTGCCAGGGGGGCGGACCGACAGGGAGGCTATGGCTACACCTTC	CARGADRQGGYGYTF
NA	TRBJ1-2	NA	TRBV29-1	TGCAGCGTCGTCACGGACAGTTTCTATGGCTACACCTTC	CSVVTDSFYGYTF
NA	TRBJ2-7	NA	TRBV5-4	TGTGCCAGCAGCTCCCCCACTACAGTTTCCTACGAGCAGTACTTC	CASSSPTTVSYEQYF
once	TRBJ1-1	NA	TRBV7-2	TGTGCCAGCAGCCCTTACAGGGCGGAAGCTTTCTTT	CASSPYRAEAFF
NA	TRBJ2-1	TRBD2	TRBV10-3	TGTGCCATCAGTGAGTCTACGGGCGGGAGTCTCGGTGAGCAGTTCTTC	CAISESTGGSLGEQFF
once	TRBJ1-4	NA	TRBV5-4	TGTGCCAGCAGTATCCGTGCAACTAATGAAAAACTGTTTTTT	CASSIRATNEKLFF
NA	TRBJ2-4	TRBD1	TRBV15	TGTGCCACCAGCAGAGAGGGTCCGACAGGGGGCCAAAACATTCAGTACTTC	CATSREGPTGGQNIQYF
NA	TRBJ1-2	NA	TRBV6-6	TGTGCCAGCAGTTACGACAGTACGGGCTACACCTTC	CASSYDSTGYTF
NA	TRBJ2-4	NA	TRBV5-1	TGCGCCAGCAGCTGGAGGGGGTCCAAAAACATTCAGTACTTC	CASSWRGSKNIQYF
NA	TRBJ2-4	NA	TRBV6-6	TGTGCCAGCAGTTACGGAGGATGGAACATTCAGTACTTC	CASSYGGWNIQYF
NA	TRBJ1-1	NA	TRBV7-2	TGTGCCAGCAGCTTAGTCGGGGGCAAGCAGAACACTGAAGCTTTCTTT	CASSLVGGKQNTEAFF
NA	TRBJ1-1	TRBD1	TRBV30	TGTGCCTGGGACGCAGGGGGGGAGAACACTGAAGCTTTCTTT	CAWDAGGENTEAFF
once	TRBJ2-5	NA	TRBV18	TGTGCCAGCTCACCGTATGGGGGAGAGGAGACCCAGTACTTC	CASSPYGGEETQYF
NA	TRBJ2-6	NA	TRBV11-2	TGTGCCAGCAGCTTAGATAGCTCTGGGGCCAACGTCCTGACTTTC	CASSLDSSGANVLTF
NA	TRBJ1-1	NA	TRBV11-3	TGTGCCAGCAGCTTAGATAGTTGGCAGGGCCATACTGAAGCTTTCTTT	CASSLDSWQGHTEAFF
once	TRBJ2-3	TRBD1	TRBV7-2	TGTGCCAGCAGCTCTCTAGGACAGGGGGCTTGGGATACGCAGTATTTT	CASSSLGQGAWDTQYF
NA	TRBJ2-3	TRBD1	TRBV27	TGTGCCAGCAGTTTATCGGGCAGGGGGTCAGATACGCAGTATTTT	CASSLSGRGSDTQYF